A single sample is the source of the 27 T cell receptor beta chains below, sequenced in a study of T cell responses to AZD1222 COVID-19 vaccine. Sequencing was performed with immunoSEQ multiplex PCR; in TCRdb, only in-frame clones are kept and a portion is missing. Of fewer than 90,000 clones in the sample, 85% to 90% are singletons; the top ten hold more than 5%. The starting material was peripheral blood, obtained 28 days after the second AZD1222 dose. The origin of the receptors is an adult who received the AZD1222 COVID-19 vaccine.

This clone has just one count. The chain couples TRBV10-3 to TRBJ2-1; 8 bases are shared with TRBD1. Germline CDR1 is ENHRY and CDR2 is SYGVKD. The V and J ends lost 4 bases and 0 bases, in that order; junction bases with no gene match: 5. This CDR3 contains 16 residues. This CDR3 reads CAISGKTGDSYNEQFF. The CDR3 DNA reads TGTGCCATCAGTGGCAAGACAGGGGACTCCTACAATGAGCAGTTCTTC.

This chain joins TRBV24-1 and TRBJ2-2, with 7 bases aligning to TRBD1. The CDR3 is 15 residues long. V trimming: 4 bases; J trimming: 5 bases; junction bases outside the gene matches: 6. Germline V gene data show CDR1 as KGHDR and CDR2 as SFDVKD. The CDR3 reads CATSDSLRGTGELFF. Here the CDR3 DNA reads TGTGCCACCAGTGACTCACTCAGGGGGACCGGGGAGCTGTTTTTT.

The CDR3 spells CASTPNPGTNTGELFF. CDR3 coding DNA: TGTGCCAGCACCCCGAACCCCGGTACGAACACCGGGGAGCTGTTTTTT. V usage is TRBV4-2 and J usage is TRBJ2-2; D is undetermined. The CDR3 spans 16 residues. Germline V lookup: CDR1 LGHNA, CDR2 YNFKEQ. V shed 7 bases and J shed 0 bases, with 15 bases lying between them.

The chain combines TRBV4-3 with TRBJ2-7, with TRBD2 identical over 8 bases. Germline values: CDR1 LGHNA, CDR2 YSLEER. The V and J ends lost 1 base and 0 bases, in that order; junction bases with no gene match: 2. This CDR3 is built from 15 residues. CDR3 protein: CASSQGLAFSYEQYF. DNA of the CDR3: TGCGCCAGCAGCCAAGGACTAGCGTTCTCCTACGAGCAGTACTTC.

This chain's CDR3 is CASSFGQTSYEQYF. In DNA form, the CDR3 reads TGTGCCAGCAGCTTCGGACAGACAAGTTACGAGCAGTACTTC. This chain connects TRBV7-9 to TRBJ2-7, with D possibly matching TRBD1 (6 bases). The V gene's germline CDR1 is SEHNR and CDR2 FQNEAQ (reference sequence). This CDR3 comprises 14 residues. V lost 3 bases, J lost 4 bases, and 13 bases lay in between.

This clone has only one observation. The chain couples TRBV5-1 to TRBJ1-4; D gene uncertain. Germline V gene data show CDR1 as SGHRS and CDR2 as YFSETQ. The ends were cut back, 0 bases at V and 3 bases at J, with 6 bases in the middle. The CDR3 is made up of 14 amino acids. In nucleotides, the CDR3 is TGCGCCAGCAGCTTGGCTCAGGCTAATGAAAAACTGTTTTTT. Translating gives CASSLAQANEKLFF.

The chain couples TRBV19 to TRBJ1-4; TRBD1 matches at 10 bases. Germline V gene sequence: CDR1 LNHDA, CDR2 SQIVND (reference sequence). With 10 bases clipped from V and 8 bases from J, the junction kept 19 bases outside the gene matches. The length of the CDR3 is 17 residues. CDR3 sequence: CATSTGTGEGWSEKLFF. The CDR3 DNA reads as TGTGCCACCTCGACCGGGACAGGGGAGGGTTGGTCGGAAAAACTGTTTTTT.

The rearrangement uses TRBV7-7 and TRBJ1-4; TRBD1 matches at 11 bases. The CDR3 totals 16 residues. The V gene's germline CDR1 is SSHAT and CDR2 FNYEAQ (reference sequence). J gave up 8 bases and V 5 bases, and 10 bases lay outside the gene matches. DNA for the CDR3: TGTGCCAGCAGCCGCGGACAGGGGGCCGCAGAGGAAAAACTGTTTTTT. Amino acid sequence: CASSRGQGAAEEKLFF.

The rearrangement uses TRBV10-1 and TRBJ2-1, with TRBD2 identical over 10 bases. The CDR3 consists of 16 residues. The germline CDR1 and CDR2 sequences are WNHNN and SYGVQD (reference sequence). V lost 0 bases, J lost 8 bases, and 7 bases stayed unmatched. The CDR3 loop reads CASSESKRGGPDEQFF. The CDR3, as DNA: TGCGCCAGCAGTGAGTCGAAGCGGGGGGGCCCAGATGAGCAGTTCTTC.

The CDR3 protein is CASSLVAPPNTEAFF. The CDR3 DNA reads as TGCGCCAGCAGCTTGGTAGCCCCGCCGAACACTGAAGCTTTCTTT. The chain is built from TRBV5-1 and TRBJ1-1; D unresolved. CDR3 length: 15 residues. V gave up 0 bases and J gave up 1 base, with 10 bases separating them. CDR1 and CDR2 from the germline V gene are SGHRS and YFSETQ. The full variable domain, completed using reference TRBV5-1 and TRBJ1-1, is KAGVTQTPRYLIKTRGQQVTLSCSPISGHRSVSWYQQTPGQGLQFLFEYFSETQRNKGNFPGRFSGRQFSNSRSEMNVSTLELGDSALYLCASSLVAPPNTEAFFGQGTRLTVV.

DNA for the CDR3: TGTGCCAGCAGCGGGAGGATGGAGACCCAGTACTTC. This sequence encodes CASSGRMETQYF. V and J are TRBV6-5 and TRBJ2-5; 7 nucleotides align to TRBD2. V shed 6 bases and J 5 bases; nucleotides not matched to a gene: 3. The CDR3 spans 12 residues. The V gene's germline CDR1 is MNHEY and CDR2 SVGAGI.

The chain uses TRBV19 and TRBJ1-1, with 7 nucleotides matching TRBD1. Germline V gene data show CDR1 as LNHDA and CDR2 as SQIVND (reference sequence). V shed 2 bases, J shed 5 bases, and the junction held 5 bases outside the gene matches. The length of the CDR3 is 14 residues. CDR3 protein: CASSITGVGTEAFF. DNA for the CDR3: TGTGCCAGTAGTATAACAGGGGTGGGAACTGAAGCTTTCTTT.

The gene calls are TRBV15 and TRBJ1-1; 8 nucleotides align to TRBD1. Germline loops: CDR1 LNHNV, CDR2 YYDKDF (reference sequence). CDR3 length: 15 amino acids. J gave up 5 bases and V 3 bases, and 8 bases lay outside the gene matches. CDR3 in amino acids: CATSSLTGAATEAFF. The CDR3 DNA reads TGTGCCACCAGCAGCCTGACAGGGGCTGCGACTGAAGCTTTCTTT.

The J gene is TRBJ2-1, the V gene TRBV24-1; 9 positions agree with TRBD2. Germline V gives CDR1 KGHDR, CDR2 SFDVKD. V was pared by 8 bases and J by 4 bases, with 5 bases of the junction left unmatched. CDR3 length equals 14 residues. The CDR3 here is CATIGGLAYNEQFF. DNA of the CDR3: TGTGCCACCATTGGAGGACTAGCGTACAATGAGCAGTTCTTC.

The rearrangement links TRBV2 to TRBJ1-6, with D tentatively TRBD1 (5 bases). Per germline, CDR1 SNHLY and CDR2 FYNNEI. The CDR3 length is 13 residues. Trimming removed 7 bases at V and 5 bases at J, with 9 bases between. The CDR3 coding sequence is TGTGCCAGCACGGCACAGGATAATTCACCCCTCCACTTT. Its protein product is CASTAQDNSPLHF.

V usage is TRBV3-1 (or the pseudogene TRBV3-2) and J usage is TRBJ1-2, with 8 bases fitting TRBD1. With 4 bases clipped from V and 6 bases from J, the junction kept 16 bases outside the gene matches. The CDR3 totals 17 residues. Germline assignment: CDR1 LGHDT and CDR2 YNNKEL (reference sequence). The DNA for the CDR3 is TGTGCCAGCAGCCGAGCTTCCTCCGGGACAGGAAACGATGGCTACACCTTC. This encodes CASSRASSGTGNDGYTF.

This clone was seen only once. For the CDR3, the DNA is TGTGCCAGCAGCTCCGGGACAGGCCATAATGAAAAACTGTTTTTT. Protein sequence: CASSSGTGHNEKLFF. This chain uses TRBV13 with TRBJ1-4; 8 bases are a match to TRBD1. J gave up 4 bases and V 4 bases, and 5 bases lay outside the gene matches. The germline V gene encodes CDR1 PRHDT and CDR2 FYEKMQ (reference sequence). The CDR3 sequence is 15 residues long.

J is TRBJ1-2 and V is TRBV5-1; 9 nucleotides align to TRBD1. Germline V CDR1 and CDR2: SGHRS, YFSETQ. The CDR3 is 14 residues long. V gave up 3 bases and J gave up 2 bases; unmatched junction bases: 2. Here the CDR3 DNA reads TGCGCCAGCAGCTGGGGGACAGGGAACTATGGCTACACCTTC. It is translated as CASSWGTGNYGYTF.

The rearrangement links TRBV5-1 to TRBJ2-7; 10 bases are a match to TRBD1. The CDR3 loop spans 15 amino acids. J lost 4 bases, V lost 4 bases, and 8 bases had no gene match. Germline CDR1 and CDR2: SGHRS and YFSETQ. CDR3 in amino acids: CASSQTGGQGYEQYF. CDR3 DNA sequence: TGCGCCAGCAGCCAGACAGGGGGCCAGGGGTACGAGCAGTACTTC.

The CDR3 loop reads CASSHPGTSVTSGSYYEQYF. The CDR3, as DNA: TGCGCCAGCAGCCACCCCGGGACTAGCGTAACCTCGGGGAGCTACTACGAGCAGTACTTC. V gene TRBV4-1 combines with J gene TRBJ2-7; TRBD2 matches at 10 bases. Looked up from germline, CDR1 is MGHRA and CDR2 is YSYEKL. The CDR3 loop spans 20 amino acids. V shed 3 bases and J 3 bases; nucleotides not matched to a gene: 20.

The table lists this clone with a count of one. The chain joins TRBV25-1 to TRBJ1-5, with 8 bases fitting TRBD1. Germline V gene sequence: CDR1 MGHDK, CDR2 SYGVNS. The CDR3 contains 14 residues. Losses at the gene ends were 1 base for V and 6 bases for J; bases not matched to a gene: 2. CDR3 DNA: TGTGCCAGCAGTGAATCAGGGGGCGGTCAGCCCCAGCATTTT. It is translated as CASSESGGGQPQHF.

CDR3 residues: CASSARGSYNSPLHF. The CDR3, as DNA: TGTGCCAGCAGTGCCAGGGGCTCCTATAATTCACCCCTCCACTTT. The chain carries TRBV2 and TRBJ1-6; D is possibly TRBD1 (6 bases). Trimming stripped 4 bases from V and 0 bases from J, with 7 bases between. The CDR3 runs 15 residues. The V gene's germline CDR1 is SNHLY and CDR2 FYNNEI.

This chain connects TRBV25-1 to TRBJ1-6; TRBD1 is a possible D gene (5 bases). CDR1 is MGHDK and CDR2 is SYGVNS in the germline V gene. This CDR3 region has 16 residues. Trimming cost V 0 bases and J 5 bases, with 11 bases left between them. CDR3 bases: TGTGCCAGCAGTGAATATGCGGGGGGACATAATTCACCCCTCCACTTT. It yields the protein CASSEYAGGHNSPLHF.

The chain carries TRBV19 and TRBJ2-1, with D perhaps TRBD1 or TRBD2 (7 bases each). V lost 6 bases and J lost 1, with 13 bases in between. The germline V gene encodes CDR1 LNHDA and CDR2 SQIVND (reference sequence). This CDR3 region has 15 residues. The CDR3, as DNA: TGTGCCAGTAGATCCCAGGGGGGGTCCTACAATGAGCAGTTCTTC. Its protein product is CASRSQGGSYNEQFF.

This clone was counted a single time. The rearrangement joins TRBV18 to TRBJ1-4, with TRBD1 matching 10 bases. Germline assignment: CDR1 KGHSH and CDR2 LQKENI. V shed 3 bases and J 5 bases; nucleotides not matched to a gene: 3. There are 15 residues in the CDR3. CDR3 bases: TGTGCCAGCTCACCCCAGGACAGGGGGAATGAAAAACTGTTTTTT. Protein: CASSPQDRGNEKLFF.

V gene TRBV7-8 combines with J gene TRBJ1-5, with no clear D. The germline V gene encodes CDR1 SGHVS and CDR2 FQNEAQ. CDR3 length equals 13 residues. The V end lost 1 base, the J end lost 4 bases, and 5 bases lay between the germline ends. Written as DNA, the CDR3 is TGTGCCAGCAGCTTAGACGGGAATCAGCCCCAGCATTTT. It yields the protein CASSLDGNQPQHF.

CDR3 protein: CASSREGLDTDTQYF. The CDR3 DNA reads as TGTGCCAGCAGTCGCGAGGGGCTTGACACAGATACGCAGTATTTT. This sequence joins TRBV6-2 or TRBV6-3 and TRBJ2-3; D may match TRBD1 or TRBD2 (5 bases each). This CDR3 region has 15 residues. The V end was cut by 5 bases, the J end by 2 bases, with 14 bases between. Germline V gene sequence: CDR1 MNHEY, CDR2 SVGEGT.